The T cell receptor (beta chain) under discussion was sequenced for a study of cytomegalovirus exposure and HLA in healthy donors. Study in general: Out of around 360 genotyped donors, roughly 78% belonged to the Caucasian-associated ancestry cluster. Notes on the study in general: Likely technical artifact: a cluster of highly shared sequence variants. According to reports, the classifier identified cytomegalovirus status with high specificity and sensitivity. In a later analysis, a genetic analysis reported fewer productive-TCR N-insertions in an Asian-associated ancestry cluster than the cohort average.

Concerning this clone: Antigen: not known.

PCR involved 60 Vbeta and 13 Jbeta primers. Sequencing was performed with immunoSEQ multiplex PCR; in TCRdb, only in-frame clones are kept and a portion is missing. The repertoire includes about 170,000 clones, around 77% of them detected once, and roughly 2.1% sits in the top ten. The CDR3 has 11 residues. Looked up from germline, CDR1 is SGHRS and CDR2 is YFSETQ. Trimming shortened V by 4 bases and J by 5 bases, and 6 bases separated the two germline ends. Sequences were obtained from PBMCs. The V and J genes are TRBV5-1 and TRBJ2-5, with a weak D call TRBD2 (5 bases). This TCR came from a woman younger than 45 in good health and CMV-seropositive. For the CDR3, the DNA is TGCGCCAGCAGCAGGAGGGAGACCCAGTACTTC. Translation: CASSRRETQYF.